One and the same sample provided the 29 T cell receptor beta chains below, sequenced in a study of CD8 T cells in ankylosing spondylitis. From the 5' RACE reads, TCRdb called clonotypes with MiXCR, one entry per CDR3 protein. The sample has more than 110,000 distinct CDR3 sequences; roughly 8.8% are singletons. The sample comprised synovial fluid, either unsorted or a sorted T cell fraction (not recorded which). The receptor source for this set is a male donor with ankylosing spondylitis.

The chain couples TRBV5-6 to TRBJ1-2; D perhaps matches TRBD1 (6 bases). With 0 bases removed from V and 0 bases from J, the gap between germline ends came to 9 bases. The germline V gene has CDR1 SGHDT and CDR2 YYEEEE. The CDR3 contains 15 residues. The CDR3 DNA reads TGTGCCAGCAGCTTGGGGGACACATCTAACTATGGCTACACCTTC. Translating gives CASSLGDTSNYGYTF.

Many counts were recorded for this clonotype. This rearrangement joins TRBV29-1 to TRBJ1-1; no clear D. Germline V gene data show CDR1 as SQVTM and CDR2 as ANQGSEA. CDR3 length: 13 amino acids. V lost 7 bases to trimming and J lost 4 bases, with 16 bases between them. CDR3 sequence: CSANQLISTEAFF. The CDR3, as DNA: TGCAGCGCCAACCAGCTGATATCCACTGAAGCTTTCTTT.

This clonotype was counted ten times or more. This rearrangement joins TRBV10-3 to TRBJ1-1, with TRBD1 as a possible D gene (5 bases). The V gene's germline CDR1 is ENHRY and CDR2 SYGVKD. Trimming took 9 bases from V and 3 from J, leaving 20 bases between them. CDR3 length: 15 residues. In nucleotides, the CDR3 is TGTGCCATTTCTTCTGGGCCTCTGGGGGACACTGAAGCTTTCTTT. This sequence encodes CAISSGPLGDTEAFF.

There are many counts of this clonotype. The chain joins TRBV4-3 to TRBJ2-3; D not resolved. V was cut by 3 bases and J by 2 bases, with 12 bases left in between. The CDR3 is 15 residues long. Germline V gene data show CDR1 as LGHNA and CDR2 as YSLEER. DNA for the CDR3: TGCGCCAGCAGCCACCTATGGGATATCACAGATACGCAGTATTTT. Encoded protein: CASSHLWDITDTQYF.

The sample holds many counts of this clonotype. V gene TRBV6-5 combines with J gene TRBJ2-3; D unclear. This CDR3 is built from 13 residues. Trimming removed 2 bases at V and 10 bases at J, with 13 bases between. Germline CDR1 MNHEY, CDR2 SVGAGI. CDR3 region: CASSYQAGRAQYF. The CDR3 coding sequence is TGTGCCAGCAGTTACCAAGCAGGTCGAGCGCAGTATTTT.

The chain combines TRBV25-1 with TRBJ1-1; D possibly corresponds to TRBD1 (6 bases). V lost 4 bases and J 8 bases, leaving 20 bases between the germline ends. Germline CDR1 MGHDK, CDR2 SYGVNS. The CDR3 has 15 amino acids. The CDR3: CASSAAEGDLWEAFF. The CDR3 nucleotides are TGTGCCAGCAGTGCCGCGGAGGGGGACCTCTGGGAAGCTTTCTTT.

This clonotype was observed at least ten times. This chain uses TRBV9 with TRBJ2-1, with D perhaps being TRBD1 or TRBD2 (6 bases each). The CDR3 totals 15 residues. Germline CDR1 reads SGDLS; CDR2 reads YYNGEE. V lost 5 bases to trimming and J lost 12 bases, with 24 bases between them. The CDR3 nucleotides are TGTGCCAGCAGTGAATTACCGGGACAAACGGAGGGGCAGTTCTTC. It yields the protein CASSELPGQTEGQFF.

The rearrangement links TRBV6-2 or TRBV6-3 to TRBJ2-3; 7 positions match TRBD1. The CDR3 extends over 15 amino acids. Germline CDR1 and CDR2: MNHEY and SVGEGT. The V and J ends lost 5 bases and 2 bases, in that order; junction bases with no gene match: 7. The CDR3: CASSDRDMDTDTQYF. CDR3 DNA: TGTGCCAGCAGTGACAGGGATATGGACACAGATACGCAGTATTTT.

This clonotype was counted at least ten times. The CDR3 loop is CASSLPGLVNEQFF. In DNA form, the CDR3 reads TGTGCCAGCAGCCTACCGGGACTAGTCAATGAGCAGTTCTTC. The J gene is TRBJ2-1, the V gene TRBV12-3 or TRBV12-4; 8 nucleotides line up with TRBD2. The CDR3 spans 14 residues. J was trimmed by 6 bases and V by 6 bases; bases with no gene match: 7.

This clonotype was found many times. The V and J genes are TRBV7-9 and TRBJ2-7; D ambiguous. CDR1 is SEHNR and CDR2 is FQNEAQ in the germline V gene (reference sequence). With 3 bases removed from V and 2 bases from J, the gap between germline ends came to 11 bases. The CDR3 extends over 14 amino acids. CDR3 residues: CASSFGERAYEQYF. The CDR3 DNA reads TGTGCCAGCAGCTTCGGAGAGCGAGCCTACGAGCAGTACTTC.

This clonotype came up many times. The chain employs TRBV20-1 and TRBJ2-3, with D perhaps matching TRBD2 (6 bases). CDR1 and CDR2 (germline): DFQATT, SNEGSKA (reference sequence). Trimming shortened V by 3 bases and J by 8 bases, and 18 bases separated the two germline ends. The CDR3 is made up of 14 amino acids. The CDR3 spells CSASSRPSSATQYF. As DNA, the CDR3 is TGCAGTGCTAGTTCCCGACCATCTAGCGCTACGCAGTATTTT.

There are many counts of this clonotype. The chain has TRBV20-1 and TRBJ2-3; weak D call: TRBD2 (6 bases). V was clipped by 5 bases and J by 4 bases, with 16 bases between them. This CDR3 region has 14 residues. Germline V gene lookup returns CDR1 DFQATT and CDR2 SNEGSKA (reference sequence). The CDR3 nucleotides read TGCAGTGCTGACCTATGGGGGAGGCCAGATACGCAGTATTTT. Its translation: CSADLWGRPDTQYF.

In this sample, this clonotype turned up a few times. The V and J genes are TRBV6-7 and TRBJ1-1; D is undetermined. TRBV6-7 is sorted into the ORF group, with uncertain function. The CDR3 totals 15 residues. V lost 2 bases and J lost 3, with 13 bases in between. The CDR3 reads CASSYPTTGDTEAFF. In DNA, the CDR3 is TGTGCCAGCAGTTACCCGACAACTGGGGACACTGAAGCTTTCTTT.

This clonotype was detected a few times. The chain links TRBV20-1 to TRBJ2-5, with TRBD1 identical over 11 bases. Germline CDR1 and CDR2: DFQATT and SNEGSKA (reference sequence). The CDR3 consists of 13 residues. The V gene end was trimmed by 5 bases and the J gene end by 4 bases; junction bases not matched to a gene: 3. The DNA for the CDR3 is TGCAGTGCTCCCGGGACAGGGGGAGAGACCCAGTACTTC. It codes for CSAPGTGGETQYF.

This clonotype occurred a few times. This clone may be a read error of a much larger clone one base away. The chain is built from TRBV12-3 or TRBV12-4 and TRBJ2-2, with 11 bases fitting TRBD2. This CDR3 region has 18 residues. The chain's CDR3 is CACSSNSGGASGTGELFF. In DNA form, the CDR3 reads TGTGCCTGCAGTTCCAATAGCGGGGGGGCCTCAGGCACCGGGGAGCTGTTTTTT.

At least ten counts were recorded for this clonotype. Here the CDR3 DNA reads TGCGCCAGCAGCCATGCTTATGGGAGCCAAAGCTACGAGCAGTACTTC. Protein sequence: CASSHAYGSQSYEQYF. J is TRBJ2-7 and V is TRBV4-1; tentative D call: TRBD2 (5 bases). The CDR3 runs 16 residues. Trimming stripped 3 bases from V and 3 bases from J, with 18 bases between. Germline lookup yields CDR1 MGHRA and CDR2 YSYEKL.

V and J are TRBV5-1 and TRBJ2-7; D is possibly TRBD1 (5 bases). The V end lost 0 bases, the J end lost 9 bases, and 13 bases lay between the germline ends. The CDR3 has 13 residues. CDR1 SGHRS and CDR2 YFSETQ come from the germline V gene. The CDR3 reads CASSLDRRTWQYF. For the CDR3, the DNA is TGCGCCAGCAGCTTGGACAGGAGAACGTGGCAGTACTTC.

This clonotype came up a few times. The gene calls are TRBV20-1 and TRBJ2-1; 8 nucleotides align to TRBD2. Germline V gives CDR1 DFQATT, CDR2 SNEGSKA (reference sequence). J was trimmed by 3 bases and V by 3 bases; bases with no gene match: 4. This CDR3 has 14 residues. The CDR3 reads CSASPSGSYNEQFF. The CDR3 DNA reads as TGCAGTGCTAGTCCAAGCGGGAGCTACAATGAGCAGTTCTTC.

There are many counts of this clonotype. The J gene is TRBJ2-7, the V gene TRBV9, with unresolved D. This CDR3 is built from 13 residues. Germline values: CDR1 SGDLS, CDR2 YYNGEE. Trimming took 1 base from V and 6 from J, leaving 11 bases between them. CDR3 amino acids: CASSVSPAAEQYF. DNA for the CDR3: TGTGCCAGCAGCGTAAGTCCCGCCGCCGAGCAGTACTTC. The whole variable domain, remainder taken from reference TRBV9 and TRBJ2-7, is DSGVTQTPKHLITATGQRVTLRCSPRSGDLSVYWYQQSLDQGLQFLIQYYNGEERAKGNILERFSAQQFPDLHSELNLSSLELGDSALYFCASSVSPAAEQYFGPGTRLTVT.

This clonotype turned up a few times. The V call is TRBV7-4, the J call TRBJ1-2, with 8 bases that match TRBD1. Germline V CDR1 and CDR2: SGHVT, SQSDAQ. The CDR3 is 16 amino acids. V lost 8 bases to trimming and J lost 8 bases; unmatched junction nucleotides: 19. The CDR3 here is CASPSPPPDRECGYTF. As DNA, the CDR3 is TGTGCCAGCCCTTCCCCGCCTCCGGACAGGGAATGCGGCTACACCTTC.

This clonotype has ten or more counts. The chain uses TRBV20-1 and TRBJ2-7; TRBD1 or TRBD2 may be the D gene (5 bases each). The V and J ends lost 0 bases and 0 bases respectively, with 12 bases between them. Germline lookup yields CDR1 DFQATT and CDR2 SNEGSKA (reference sequence). This CDR3 spans 15 amino acids. The DNA for the CDR3 is TGCAGTGCTAGAGAGGGGGACCCAAACTCCTACGAGCAGTACTTC. Protein sequence: CSAREGDPNSYEQYF.

The rearrangement uses TRBV20-1 and TRBJ2-7; D is ambiguous. V lost 5 bases to trimming and J lost 2 bases, with 13 bases between them. CDR1 and CDR2 (germline): DFQATT, SNEGSKA (reference sequence). This CDR3 is 13 amino acids long. The CDR3 here is CSASRPSTYEQYF. The CDR3 DNA reads as TGCAGTGCTTCGAGACCCAGTACCTACGAGCAGTACTTC.

The sample holds many counts of this clonotype. The V call is TRBV28, the J call TRBJ2-7; D remains unclear. Looked up from germline, CDR1 is MDHEN and CDR2 is SYDVKM. This CDR3 comprises 13 residues. V gave up 3 bases and J gave up 0 bases, with 6 bases separating them. CDR3 amino acids: CASSFISSYEQYF. In nucleotides, the CDR3 is TGTGCCAGCAGTTTTATCAGCTCCTACGAGCAGTACTTC. Based on the CDR3 plus reference TRBV28 and TRBJ2-7, the full variable domain is DVKVTQSSRYLVKRTGEKVFLECVQDMDHENMFWYRQDPGLGLRLIYFSYDVKMKEKGDIPEGYSVSREKKERFSLILESASTNQTSMYLCASSFISSYEQYFGPGTRLTVT.

This clonotype has a count of ten or more. The chain joins TRBV4-2 to TRBJ1-4; 8 bases are shared with TRBD1. Per the germline V gene, CDR1 is LGHNA and CDR2 is YNFKEQ. The CDR3 length is 16 residues. V shed 3 bases, J shed 7 bases, and the junction held 10 bases outside the gene matches. The CDR3 region has the DNA TGTGCCAGCAGCCATCCTTCAGGGGGCTGGATTGAAAAACTGTTTTTT. Residues: CASSHPSGGWIEKLFF.

This clonotype was counted at least ten times. The rearrangement links TRBV7-2 to TRBJ2-7; the D is unclear. Trimming removed 0 bases from V and 3 bases from J, with 9 bases in between. Germline V gene lookup returns CDR1 SGHTA and CDR2 FQGNSA. CDR3 length: 14 amino acids. Here the CDR3 reads CASSLAHTGYEQYF. CDR3 nucleotides: TGTGCCAGCAGCTTAGCCCATACTGGCTACGAGCAGTACTTC.

This clonotype was observed a few times. The chain combines TRBV6-2 or TRBV6-3 with TRBJ1-5; a weak D match, TRBD1 (5 bases). The V gene lost 9 bases and the J gene lost 7 bases, with 13 bases spanning the gap. Germline V gene data show CDR1 as MNHEY and CDR2 as SVGEGT. The CDR3 sequence is 12 residues long. The CDR3 DNA follows: TGTGCCAGTCCAGGGCAAGGACAGCCCCAGCATTTT. Residues: CASPGQGQPQHF.

The chain joins TRBV27 to TRBJ2-2, with 9 bases that match TRBD1. Germline CDR1 reads MNHEY; CDR2 reads SMNVEV (reference sequence). V was clipped by 8 bases and J by 4 bases; unmatched bases: 8. This CDR3 comprises 15 residues. The chain's CDR3 is CASGDRGRITGELFF. DNA for the CDR3: TGTGCCAGCGGCGACAGGGGGAGAATCACCGGGGAGCTGTTTTTT.

This clonotype came up a few times. The V gene is TRBV20-1, the J gene TRBJ2-3, with 7 bases that match TRBD1. This CDR3 is built from 15 residues. The germline gives CDR1 DFQATT, CDR2 SNEGSKA (reference sequence). J lost 4 bases, V lost 6 bases, and 13 bases had no gene match. CDR3 sequence: CSAQGGRGKADTQYF. The CDR3 DNA is TGCAGTGCACAAGGGGGCAGGGGAAAGGCAGATACGCAGTATTTT.

This clonotype was picked up many times. This chain connects TRBV5-1 to TRBJ2-2; TRBD1 is a possible D gene (5 bases). The germline gives CDR1 SGHRS, CDR2 YFSETQ. Trimming cost V 6 bases and J 1 base, with 13 bases left between them. This CDR3 has 15 residues. The CDR3 loop is CASKQVAQNTGELFF. CDR3 coding DNA: TGCGCCAGCAAACAGGTGGCCCAGAACACCGGGGAGCTGTTTTTT. The variable domain in full, completed from reference TRBV5-1 and TRBJ2-2, reads KAGVTQTPRYLIKTRGQQVTLSCSPISGHRSVSWYQQTPGQGLQFLFEYFSETQRNKGNFPGRFSGRQFSNSRSEMNVSTLELGDSALYLCASKQVAQNTGELFFGEGSRLTVL.